This T cell receptor (beta chain) stems from a study of cytomegalovirus exposure and HLA in healthy donors. Study information: Some 180 million T cells yielded more than 90 million unique TCR beta sequences in earlier analysis. Study outcomes and limitations: The authors enumerated some 160 TCR beta chains as linked to cytomegalovirus. Later on, an analysis found that several of the most significant clusters appeared to be linked to common viral pathogens, which included parvovirus B19.

As for this clone: Its antigen is still unknown.

The PCR used 60 Vbeta and 13 Jbeta primers. The data were produced by immunoSEQ multiplex PCR, yet TCRdb's version contains in-frame clones alone and is incomplete. The sample lists approximately 160,000 clones, 80% to 85% occurring once. This TCR was sampled from a human donor in good health. Sequenced input: PBMCs.

The CDR3 nucleotides read TGCGCCAGCAGCCAAGATATCGGAGTAGAGACCCAGTACTTC. As protein: CASSQDIGVETQYF. The rearrangement links TRBV4-3 to TRBJ2-5; D is ambiguous. This CDR3 is 14 amino acids long. Trimming removed 0 bases from V and 4 bases from J, with 9 bases in between. Germline-derived CDR1 and CDR2 are LGHNA and YSLEER.